One and the same sample provided the 13 T cell receptor beta chains below, sequenced in a study of T cell responses to AZD1222 COVID-19 vaccine. The data were produced by immunoSEQ multiplex PCR, yet TCRdb's version contains in-frame clones alone and is incomplete. The sample has around 210,000 clones; about 94% are singletons. This specimen was peripheral blood, taken 28 days after the second dose of the MenACWY control vaccine. The receptors shown here come from an adult who received the MenACWY meningococcal vaccine as a control.

This chain links TRBV5-1 with TRBJ2-7; the D gene could be TRBD1 or TRBD2 (5 bases each). The CDR3 is 15 amino acids. V was cut by 0 bases and J by 0 bases, with 10 bases left in between. Germline values: CDR1 SGHRS, CDR2 YFSETQ. CDR3 coding DNA: TGCGCCAGCAGCTTGGGGGCAGGGACCTCCTACGAGCAGTACTTC. Its protein is CASSLGAGTSYEQYF.

The rearrangement uses TRBV6-5 and TRBJ1-2, with D unresolved. The CDR3 has 15 residues. CDR1 and CDR2 from the germline V gene are MNHEY and SVGAGI. V was shortened by 2 bases and J by 4 bases, with 14 bases between the two germline ends. This CDR3 is CASSYEHGSGYGYTF. CDR3 DNA: TGTGCCAGCAGTTACGAACACGGGAGTGGCTATGGCTACACCTTC.

The chain recombines TRBV6-2 or TRBV6-3 with TRBJ2-2, with 7 bases aligning to TRBD1. Germline V gives CDR1 MNHEY, CDR2 SVGEGT. J gave up 3 bases and V 0 bases, and 16 bases lay outside the gene matches. The CDR3 extends over 20 amino acids. CDR3 nucleotide sequence: TGTGCCAGCAGTTACTCGTCGACAGGGCTCTTATTCTCATACACCGGGGAGCTGTTTTTT. Protein: CASSYSSTGLLFSYTGELFF.

The rearrangement joins TRBV9 to TRBJ1-1, with D perhaps TRBD1 (6 bases). Trimming removed 4 bases from V and 2 bases from J, with 18 bases in between. This CDR3 has 16 amino acids. Germline V gene sequence: CDR1 SGDLS, CDR2 YYNGEE. The CDR3 DNA sequence: TGTGCCAGCAGCACTAATCACAGGGCAAGCAACACTGAAGCTTTCTTT. It yields the protein CASSTNHRASNTEAFF. Variable domain in full (rest from reference TRBV9 and TRBJ1-1): DSGVTQTPKHLITATGQRVTLRCSPRSGDLSVYWYQQSLDQGLQFLIQYYNGEERAKGNILERFSAQQFPDLHSELNLSSLELGDSALYFCASSTNHRASNTEAFFGQGTRLTVV.

The chain combines TRBV28 with TRBJ2-3; 9 bases line up with TRBD1. The CDR3 contains 16 residues. Looked up from germline, CDR1 is MDHEN and CDR2 is SYDVKM. The V gene end was trimmed by 5 bases and the J gene end by 2 bases; junction bases not matched to a gene: 8. As DNA, the CDR3 is TGTGCCAGCAGTGCGTCCCGGACAGGGGACACAGATACGCAGTATTTT. Residues: CASSASRTGDTDTQYF.

This sequence joins TRBV6-2 or TRBV6-3 and TRBJ1-4; D not certain. Germline V gene lookup returns CDR1 MNHEY and CDR2 SVGEGT. Deletions cut 2 bases from V and 7 bases from J, with 11 bases between. The CDR3 covers 14 residues. CDR3 DNA sequence: TGTGCCAGCAGTTACCGCCCGAGAGGTGAAAAACTGTTTTTT. Protein: CASSYRPRGEKLFF.

The chain is built from TRBV7-2 and TRBJ1-3; a possible D gene is TRBD1 (5 bases). The germline V and J ends were trimmed by 5 bases and 5 bases, with 13 bases remaining between them. In germline, CDR1 is SGHTA, CDR2 FQGNSA. This CDR3 spans 14 amino acids. CDR3 in amino acids: CASSPRGVRNTIYF. CDR3 coding DNA: TGTGCCAGCAGCCCGAGGGGTGTCAGAAACACCATATATTTT.

The rearrangement uses TRBV7-3 and TRBJ2-7; 10 bases agree with TRBD1. The germline V gene has CDR1 SGHTA and CDR2 FQGTGA. V trimming: 5 bases; J trimming: 5 bases; junction bases outside the gene matches: 12. The CDR3 extends over 16 amino acids. The CDR3 sequence is CASSQSPGTGAHEQYF. For the CDR3, the DNA is TGTGCCAGCAGCCAATCTCCCGGGACAGGGGCCCACGAGCAGTACTTC.

The CDR3 DNA follows: TGCGCCAGCGTCATTCCGGACAGGCAACAGAATGCTGAAGCTTTCTTT. Its protein is CASVIPDRQQNAEAFF. This rearrangement joins TRBV10-1 to TRBJ1-1; 7 positions agree with TRBD1. V shed 8 bases, J shed 6 bases, and the junction held 18 bases outside the gene matches. The CDR3 is made up of 16 amino acids. CDR1 is WNHNN, CDR2 SYGVQD, per germline (reference sequence).

CDR3 bases: TGTGCCACCCAGGGTTTGGAGAATTCACCCCTCCACTTT. Its translation: CATQGLENSPLHF. The rearrangement joins TRBV15 to TRBJ1-6; possible D gene TRBD1, 5 bases. The V end lost 8 bases, the J end lost 7 bases, and 12 bases lay between the germline ends. The CDR3 length is 13 residues. From germline, CDR1 is LNHNV and CDR2 YYDKDF (reference sequence).

The V and J genes are TRBV5-1 and TRBJ2-5; perhaps TRBD1 as D (6 bases). Germline V gives CDR1 SGHRS, CDR2 YFSETQ. V was cut by 4 bases and J by 3 bases, with 16 bases left in between. This CDR3 has 15 residues. The DNA for the CDR3 is TGCGCCAGCAGCCCCCGCAGGGGACGGGAAGAGACCCAGTACTTC. It is translated as CASSPRRGREETQYF.

A note on this clone: No DNA is shown, since the ends of the CDR3 on it are uncertain; the CDR3 is the one TCRdb lists. This chain links TRBV12-1 with TRBJ2-4; the D call of TRBD2 is as the table states it, not checked on the DNA. TRBV12-1 is deemed a pseudogene. The CDR3 adds up to 15 amino acids, both ends counted. The CDR3 protein is CASSFASGAKNIQYF.

This chain connects TRBV29-1 to TRBJ2-5; no clear D. V was pared by 3 bases and J by 4 bases, with 12 bases between. The CDR3 is 13 residues long. CDR1 SQVTM and CDR2 ANQGSEA come from the germline V gene. In DNA form, the CDR3 reads TGCAGCGTTGAGTCGGGTAGCCCAGAGACCCAGTACTTC. It yields the protein CSVESGSPETQYF.